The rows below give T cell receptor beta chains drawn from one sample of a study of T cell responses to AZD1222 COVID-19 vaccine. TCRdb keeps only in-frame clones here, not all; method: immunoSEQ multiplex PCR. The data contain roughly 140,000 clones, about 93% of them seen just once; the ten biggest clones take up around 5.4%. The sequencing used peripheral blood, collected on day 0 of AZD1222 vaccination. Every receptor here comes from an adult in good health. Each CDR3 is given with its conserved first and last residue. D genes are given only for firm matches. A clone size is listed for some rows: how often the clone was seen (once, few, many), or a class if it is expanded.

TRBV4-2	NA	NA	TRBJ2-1	CASSQVEVNEQFF	TGTGCCAGCAGCCAAGTGGAGGTCAATGAGCAGTTCTTC
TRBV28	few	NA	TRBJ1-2	CASSLRQYNYGYTF	TGTGCCAGCAGTTTAAGACAGTATAACTATGGCTACACCTTC
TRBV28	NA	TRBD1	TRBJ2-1	CASSGSGTGKIGEQFF	TGTGCCAGCAGTGGTTCCGGGACAGGGAAGATAGGTGAGCAGTTCTTC
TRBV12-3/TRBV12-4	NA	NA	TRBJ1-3	CASTQVSGAIYF	TGTGCCAGCACCCAGGTCTCCGGAGCCATATATTTT
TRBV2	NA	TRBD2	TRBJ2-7	CASRLGGREQYF	TGTGCCAGCAGACTGGGAGGGAGAGAGCAGTACTTC
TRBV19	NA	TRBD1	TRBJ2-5	CASSIQGARETQYF	TGTGCCAGTAGTATACAGGGGGCGCGAGAGACCCAGTACTTC
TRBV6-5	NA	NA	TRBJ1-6	CASSRQTFNSPLHF	TGTGCCAGCAGTCGACAAACCTTTAATTCACCCCTCCACTTT
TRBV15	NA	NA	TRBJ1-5	CATSGDSGNQPQHF	TGTGCCACCAGCGGGGATTCAGGGAATCAGCCCCAGCATTTT
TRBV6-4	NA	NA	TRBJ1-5	CASSEAGNQPQHF	TGTGCCAGCAGTGAGGCGGGGAATCAGCCCCAGCATTTT
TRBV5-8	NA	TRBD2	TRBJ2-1	CASTPALTSGSYDEQFF	TGTGCCAGCACCCCGGCCCTTACTAGCGGGAGTTACGATGAGCAGTTCTTC
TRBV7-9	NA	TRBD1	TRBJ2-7	CASSPDRGYSYEQYF	TGTGCCAGCAGCCCGGACAGGGGTTACTCCTACGAGCAGTACTTC
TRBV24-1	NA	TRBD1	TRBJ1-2	CATSDATDRGASYGYTF	TGTGCCACCAGTGACGCTACTGACAGGGGGGCCTCCTATGGCTACACCTTC
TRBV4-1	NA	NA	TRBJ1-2	CASSRGDSNYGYTF	TGCGCCAGCAGCCGCGGAGACTCCAACTATGGCTACACCTTC
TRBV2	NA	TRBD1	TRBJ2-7	CASSPGTGSHEQYF	TGTGCCAGCAGTCCCGGGACAGGGAGCCACGAGCAGTACTTC
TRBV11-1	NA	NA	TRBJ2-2	CASRLDSTNTGELFF	TGTGCCAGCAGGCTGGACAGTACGAACACCGGGGAGCTGTTTTTT
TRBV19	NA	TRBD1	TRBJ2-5	CASSMRNRGQETQYF	TGTGCCAGTAGTATGAGGAACAGGGGCCAAGAGACCCAGTACTTC
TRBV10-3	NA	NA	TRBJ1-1	CAISESTGWGSTEAFF	TGTGCCATCAGTGAGTCTACAGGGTGGGGGAGCACTGAAGCTTTCTTT
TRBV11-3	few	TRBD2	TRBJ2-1	CASSLDPPGLAGSQQFF	TGTGCCAGCAGCTTAGATCCTCCGGGACTAGCGGGAAGCCAGCAGTTCTTC
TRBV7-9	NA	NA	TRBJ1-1	CASSFILNRGNTEAFF	TGTGCCAGCAGCTTTATCTTAAACCGGGGTAACACTGAAGCTTTCTTT
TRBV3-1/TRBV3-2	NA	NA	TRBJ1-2	CASSQRAGWRDGYTF	TGTGCCAGCAGCCAACGAGCAGGCTGGAGGGATGGCTACACCTTC
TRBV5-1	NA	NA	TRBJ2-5	CASSFKPQGRQETQYF	TGCGCCAGCAGCTTTAAACCGCAGGGAAGACAAGAGACCCAGTACTTC
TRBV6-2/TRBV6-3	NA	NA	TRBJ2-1	CASSYTGGGSDEQFF	TGTGCCAGCAGTTACACCGGAGGAGGATCCGATGAGCAGTTCTTC
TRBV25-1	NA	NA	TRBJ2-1	CASRIGGQYNEQFF	TGTGCCAGCAGAATCGGGGGACAATACAATGAGCAGTTCTTC
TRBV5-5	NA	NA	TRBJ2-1	CASSLWGSSYNEQFF	TGTGCCAGCAGCTTGTGGGGCAGCTCCTACAATGAGCAGTTCTTC
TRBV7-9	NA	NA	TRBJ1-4	CASIDGTLNEKLFF	TGTGCCAGCATTGACGGAACCTTGAATGAAAAACTGTTTTTT
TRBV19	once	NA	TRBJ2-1	CASSIDPPGYNEQFF	TGTGCCAGTAGTATAGATCCCCCCGGTTACAATGAGCAGTTCTTC
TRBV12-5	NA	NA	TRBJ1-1	CASGWDGEAFF	TGTGCTAGTGGTTGGGACGGCGAAGCTTTCTTT
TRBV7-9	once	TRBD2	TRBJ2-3	CASSPLLFSGRGRTDTQYF	TGTGCCAGCAGCCCGCTTCTTTTTAGCGGGAGAGGTCGGACAGATACGCAGTATTTT
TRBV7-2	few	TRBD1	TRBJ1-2	CASSPGQGKYGYTF	TGTGCCAGCAGCCCCGGACAGGGGAAGTATGGCTACACCTTC
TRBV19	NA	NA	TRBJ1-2	CASSEAGRFNYGYTF	TGTGCCAGTAGTGAGGCAGGGCGGTTCAACTATGGCTACACCTTC
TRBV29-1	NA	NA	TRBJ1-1	CSVWWGGRLSAFF	TGCAGCGTCTGGTGGGGGGGCCGCTTGTCAGCTTTCTTT
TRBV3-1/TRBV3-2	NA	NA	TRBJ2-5	CASSRPQGNRETQYF	TGTGCCAGCAGCCGACCTCAGGGGAACAGAGAGACCCAGTACTTC
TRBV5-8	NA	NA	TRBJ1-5	CASSPSVLRNQPQHF	TGTGCCAGCAGCCCGTCTGTGCTCCGTAATCAGCCCCAGCATTTT
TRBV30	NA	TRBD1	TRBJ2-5	CAWRWTGEETQYF	TGTGCCTGGAGGTGGACAGGGGAAGAGACCCAGTACTTC
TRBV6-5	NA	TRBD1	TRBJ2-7	CASFIGQGYEQYF	TGTGCCAGTTTTATAGGACAGGGCTACGAGCAGTACTTC
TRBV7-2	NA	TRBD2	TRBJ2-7	CASNPGGGVYEQYF	TGTGCCAGCAACCCCGGGGGAGGGGTCTACGAGCAGTACTTC
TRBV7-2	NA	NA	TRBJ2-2	CASSKTGSNTGELFF	TGTGCCAGCAGCAAAACAGGGTCGAACACCGGGGAGCTGTTTTTT
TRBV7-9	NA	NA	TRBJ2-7	CASSLFQGNEQYF	TGTGCCAGCAGCTTATTTCAGGGCAACGAGCAGTACTTC
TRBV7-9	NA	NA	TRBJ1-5	CASSLVGQPQHF	TGTGCCAGCAGCTTAGTAGGTCAGCCCCAGCATTTT
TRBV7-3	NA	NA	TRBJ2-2	CASSPGGLRAEELFF	TGTGCCAGCAGCCCAGGGGGACTTCGGGCGGAGGAGCTGTTTTTT
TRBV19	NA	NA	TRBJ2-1	CASSIDGGPYNEQFF	TGTGCCAGTAGTATAGATGGCGGTCCGTACAATGAGCAGTTCTTC
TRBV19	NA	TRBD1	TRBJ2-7	CASRNTGTAISEQYF	TGTGCCAGTAGAAATACCGGGACAGCTATATCCGAGCAGTACTTC
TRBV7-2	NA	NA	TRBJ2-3	CASSLRQPSTDTQYF	TGTGCCAGCAGCTTAAGACAGCCTAGCACAGATACGCAGTATTTT
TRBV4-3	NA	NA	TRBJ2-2	CASSQGEAGELFF	TGCGCCAGCAGCCAAGGGGAAGCCGGGGAGCTGTTTTTT
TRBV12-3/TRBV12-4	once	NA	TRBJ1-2	CASSDGGYGYTF	TGTGCCAGCAGTGACGGGGGATATGGCTACACCTTC
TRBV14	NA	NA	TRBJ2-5	CASSPTVGTPFWQTQYF	TGTGCCAGCAGCCCTACCGTGGGGACTCCTTTTTGGCAGACCCAGTACTTC
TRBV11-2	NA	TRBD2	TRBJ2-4	CASRRLAGENIQYF	TGTGCCAGCAGAAGACTAGCGGGAGAAAACATTCAGTACTTC
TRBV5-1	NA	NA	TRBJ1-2	CASSLEVGGYTF	TGCGCCAGCAGCTTGGAGGTGGGGGGCTACACCTTC
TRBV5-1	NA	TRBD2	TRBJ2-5	CASSFGTSGTQETQYF	TGCGCCAGCAGCTTCGGGACTAGCGGGACTCAAGAGACCCAGTACTTC
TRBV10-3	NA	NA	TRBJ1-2	CAISDGAPSGYGYTF	TGTGCCATCAGTGACGGAGCTCCTTCGGGGTATGGCTACACCTTC
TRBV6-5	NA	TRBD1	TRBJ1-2	CASIGTGIRGGYTF	TGTGCCAGCATAGGGACAGGCATACGAGGCGGCTACACCTTC
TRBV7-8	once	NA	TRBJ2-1	CASSLIQRSHNEQFF	TGTGCCAGCAGCTTGATCCAGCGGAGTCACAATGAGCAGTTCTTC
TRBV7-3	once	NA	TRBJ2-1	CASSLVPRDTIDEQFF	TGTGCCAGCAGCCTGGTACCCCGGGACACTATTGATGAGCAGTTCTTC
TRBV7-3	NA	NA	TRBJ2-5	CASSRSSQETQYF	TGTGCCAGCAGCCGTAGCAGCCAAGAGACCCAGTACTTC
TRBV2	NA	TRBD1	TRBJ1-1	CASSERRDSLRGTEAFF	TGTGCCAGCAGTGAAAGAAGGGACAGTCTTAGGGGGACTGAAGCTTTCTTT